This T cell receptor (beta chain) was obtained from a study of beta chain features in type 1 diabetes. Notes on the study in general: HLA influence on TCRB rearrangement stayed unresolved here.

As every portion of the isolated RNA was reverse transcribed, the sequencing read expressed TCRB transcripts. Assay: immunoSEQ multiplex PCR; the TCRdb copy retains only in-frame clones and omits some. Among more than 50,000 clones listed, about three fifths were seen once. Central memory, naive, regulatory and stem cell-like memory CD4+ cells were sorted by CD45RO/CCR7/CD25/CD127/CD95/CD27. Germline values: CDR1 SGHTA, CDR2 FQGNSA. The V and J ends lost 5 bases and 6 bases, in that order; junction bases with no gene match: 10. The CDR3 runs to 16 residues. On this clone itself: Antigen specificity is unknown.

The chain carries TRBV7-2 and TRBJ2-2, with 9 nucleotides matching TRBD2. The sample was Tregs from blood. The source of this sequence is a woman in her late teens or twenties in good health. The CDR3 region has the DNA TGTGCCAGCAGCCGAGGGGGGACTAGCATCTCCGGGGAGCTGTTTTTT. It codes for CASSRGGTSISGELFF.